This T cell receptor beta chain was obtained from a study of OX40 agonist ivuxolimab in advanced cancers. This CDR3 spans 15 amino acids. V gave up 3 bases and J gave up 2 bases; unmatched junction bases: 3. CDR1 is SGHRS, CDR2 YFSETQ, per germline. Assay used: immunoSEQ multiplex PCR; TCRdb lists only in-frame clones, some missing. Of 70,000 to 85,000 clones in the sample, roughly 90% are singletons; the top ten hold more than 0.6%. This chain connects TRBV5-1 to TRBJ2-2; 8 nucleotides align to TRBD1. The source is an adult with an advanced solid tumor such as melanoma, head and neck, liver or kidney cancer. The sequences come from CD4+ or CD8+ T cells sorted from blood, collected in a trial of the OX40 agonist ivuxolimab. The CDR3 spells CASSWGQANTGELFF. DNA for the CDR3: TGCGCCAGCAGCTGGGGACAGGCTAACACCGGGGAGCTGTTTTTT.